This entry describes one T cell receptor beta chain. Its antigen is not identified. A read error may be the cause here, since a much bigger clone is one base away. This specimen belongs to a study of type 1 regulatory T cells. TCRdb analysed the reads with MiXCR anew, one entry per CDR3 protein. The table records 14,000 to 15,000 distinct CDR3 sequences, around 13% of them present only once. The CDR3 is made up of 19 amino acids. From germline, CDR1 is LGHNA and CDR2 YNFKEQ. The clonotype originates from a human donor in good health. Source material: cultured T cells, either the whole culture or a sorted T cell fraction (not recorded which). The rearrangement links TRBV4-2 to TRBJ1-2; tentative D call: TRBD1 (5 bases). CDR3 amino acids: CASSLENRGGMSFGYGHTF. Here the CDR3 DNA reads TGTGCCAGCAGCCTAGAAAACCGCGGGGGAATGAGTTTTGGCTATGGCCACACCTTC.